The present entry profiles one T cell receptor (beta chain) with its context. The sample is drawn from a study of monozygotic twins with inflammatory bowel disease. UMIs incorporating a 6-nucleotide sample barcode were appended by means of template switching. Each CDR3 protein gets one entry in TCRdb, which reprocessed the 5' RACE reads and gives no DNA. This table lists over 350,000 distinct CDR3 sequences. The sample consisted of blood. This TCR was recovered from a human donor with ulcerative colitis or Crohn's disease, or a healthy co-twin of an affected twin (not recorded which).

The CDR3 sequence: CASSYSWTRDRDEQYF. The rearrangement joins TRBV6-5 to TRBJ2-7; TCRdb designates TRBD1, a call that cannot be tested without DNA. The germline gives CDR1 MNHEY, CDR2 SVGAGI. This CDR3 has 16 amino acids.